This record concerns one TCR beta chain sequence. Its cognate antigen is unknown. The data derive from a study of cytomegalovirus exposure and HLA in healthy donors. General study findings and limits: The records held CMV serostatus as the only immune exposure information. The analysis excluded some indistinguishable V segments, including TRBV6-2 and TRBV6-3. In an earlier analysis, productive rearrangement rates for most beta V segments clustered near 87% or 30%. Overall, around 160 TCR beta chains were annotated as cytomegalovirus-associated.

Primers for the PCR totalled 60 Vbeta and 13 Jbeta. TCRdb's table, derived via immunoSEQ multiplex PCR, lists solely in-frame clones and lacks some. The sample records roughly 100,000 clones, about 69% being singletons. Per germline, CDR1 SGHAT and CDR2 FQDESV (reference sequence). The CDR3 extends over 16 amino acids. Germline trimming cut 5 bases from V and 3 bases from J; bases unmatched to any gene: 12. Sequencing used PBMCs. The V gene is TRBV11-1, the J gene TRBJ1-1; TRBD1 agrees at 7 bases. This clonotype originated in a human donor in good health. In DNA form, the CDR3 reads TGTGCCAGCAGCCAAATACCGGGACAGTTGTACACTGAAGCTTTCTTT. This translates into CASSQIPGQLYTEAFF. The full variable domain, its missing parts supplied by reference TRBV11-1 and TRBJ1-1, is EAEVAQSPRYKITEKSQAVAFWCDPISGHATLYWYRQILGQGPELLVQFQDESVVDDSQLPKDRFSAERLKGVDSTLKIQPAELGDSAMYLCASSQIPGQLYTEAFFGQGTRLTVV.